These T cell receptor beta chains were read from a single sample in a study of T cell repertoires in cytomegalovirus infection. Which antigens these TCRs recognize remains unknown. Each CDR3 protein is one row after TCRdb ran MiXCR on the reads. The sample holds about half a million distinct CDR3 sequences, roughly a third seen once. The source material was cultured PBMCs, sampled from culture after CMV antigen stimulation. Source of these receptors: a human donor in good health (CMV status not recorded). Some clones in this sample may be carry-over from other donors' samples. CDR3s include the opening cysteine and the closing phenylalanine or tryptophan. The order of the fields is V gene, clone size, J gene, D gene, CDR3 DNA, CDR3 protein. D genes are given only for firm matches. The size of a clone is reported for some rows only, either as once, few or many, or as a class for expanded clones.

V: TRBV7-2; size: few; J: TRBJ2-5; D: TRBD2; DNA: TGTGCCTCCAGCTTAGGGGGCGGGAGGGAAGAGACCCAGTACTTC; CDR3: CASSLGGGREETQYF
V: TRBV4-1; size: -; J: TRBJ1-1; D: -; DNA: TGCGCCAGCAGCCAAGGTTGGGCGTTAGAAGCTTTCTTT; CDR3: CASSQGWALEAFF
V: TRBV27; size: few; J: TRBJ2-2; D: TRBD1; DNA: TGTGCCAGCAGTTTATCCGACAGGGGATACACCGGGGAGCTGTTTTTT; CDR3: CASSLSDRGYTGELFF
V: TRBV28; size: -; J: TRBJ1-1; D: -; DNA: TGTGCCAGCTCCCCTGGGCTCTCTGAAGCTTTCTTT; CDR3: CASSPGLSEAFF
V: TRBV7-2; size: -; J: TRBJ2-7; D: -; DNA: TGTGCCAGCAGCTTAGTGGCTAGCGAATCCTACGAGCAGTACTTC; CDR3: CASSLVASESYEQYF
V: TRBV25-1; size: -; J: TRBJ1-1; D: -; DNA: TGTGCCAGCACGGGTCACGCGAACACTGAAGCTTTCTTT; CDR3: CASTGHANTEAFF
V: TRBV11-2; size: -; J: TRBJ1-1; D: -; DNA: TGTGCCAGCAGCGCCTACAGGGCTGGCAGTACTGAAGCTTTCTTT; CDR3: CASSAYRAGSTEAFF
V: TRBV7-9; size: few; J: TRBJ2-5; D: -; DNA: TGTGCCAGCAGCATTTCAGAGGAAGAGACCCAGTACTTC; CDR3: CASSISEEETQYF
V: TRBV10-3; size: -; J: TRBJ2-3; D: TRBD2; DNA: TGTGCCATCAGTTCGACTAGCGGGAGTACAGATACGCAGTATTTT; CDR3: CAISSTSGSTDTQYF
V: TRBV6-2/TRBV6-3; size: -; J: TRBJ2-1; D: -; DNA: TGTGCCAGCAGTTACACTTCGAGCGAGCAGTTCTTC; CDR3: CASSYTSSEQFF
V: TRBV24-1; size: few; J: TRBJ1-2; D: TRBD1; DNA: TGTGCCACCAGTGACTGGGACAGCCACCCGCATGGCTACACCTTC; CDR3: CATSDWDSHPHGYTF
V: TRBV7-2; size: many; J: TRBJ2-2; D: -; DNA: TGTGCCAGCAGCTTGTATCGAACAGCGAACACCGGGGAGCTGTTTTTT; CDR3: CASSLYRTANTGELFF
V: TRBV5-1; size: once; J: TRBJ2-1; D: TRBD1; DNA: TGCGCCAGCAGCTGGACAGGGTTATCCGCCTCATACAATGAGCAGTTCTTC; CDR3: CASSWTGLSASYNEQFF
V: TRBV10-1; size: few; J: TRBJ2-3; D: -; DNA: TGCGCCAGCAGTGCGCCTGCCACGGCAGATACGCAGTATTTT; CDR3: CASSAPATADTQYF
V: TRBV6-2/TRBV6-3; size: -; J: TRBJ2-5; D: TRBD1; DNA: TGTGCCAGCCTACCCGGGACAGGGACAGAGACCCAGTACTTC; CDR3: CASLPGTGTETQYF
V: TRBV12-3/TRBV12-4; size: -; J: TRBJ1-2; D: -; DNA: TGTGCCAGCACTTGGACAGAGAACTATGGCTACACCTTC; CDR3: CASTWTENYGYTF
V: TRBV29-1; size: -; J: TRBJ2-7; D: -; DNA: TGCAGCGTTGAAGATCTAGGGGGACCTACCAACGAGCAGTACTTC; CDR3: CSVEDLGGPTNEQYF
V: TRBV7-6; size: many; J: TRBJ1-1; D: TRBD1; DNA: TGTGCCAGCAGCCCAGGACAGGACACGAACACTGAAGCTTTCTTT; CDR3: CASSPGQDTNTEAFF
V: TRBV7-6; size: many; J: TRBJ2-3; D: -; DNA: TGTGCCAGCAGCTTAGGAGGGGGAGGGCCCGTGGATACGCAGTATTTT; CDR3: CASSLGGGGPVDTQYF
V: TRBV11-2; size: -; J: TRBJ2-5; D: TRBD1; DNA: TGTGCCAGCAGCGCGCTAGGGACAGCCGTCCGGGAGACCCAGTACTTC; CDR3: CASSALGTAVRETQYF
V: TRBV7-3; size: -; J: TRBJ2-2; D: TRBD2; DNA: TGTGCCAGCAGCCAGATAGCGGGAGCGACCGGGGAGCTGTTTTTT; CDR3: CASSQIAGATGELFF
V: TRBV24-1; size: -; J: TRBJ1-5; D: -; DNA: TGTGCCACCAGTGATGCCAGGGGCGGGGAAAATCAGCCCCAGCATTTT; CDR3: CATSDARGGENQPQHF
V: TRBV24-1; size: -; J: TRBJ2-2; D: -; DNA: TGTGCCACCCAGGCAGACTCGAACACCGGGGAGCTGTTTTTT; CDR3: CATQADSNTGELFF
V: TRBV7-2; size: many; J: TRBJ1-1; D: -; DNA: TGTGCCAGCAGCTTAATGGACACTGAAGCTTTCTTT; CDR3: CASSLMDTEAFF
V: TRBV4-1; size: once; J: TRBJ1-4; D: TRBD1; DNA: TGCGCCAGCAGCGGGGACGGACAGGGGTCTAATGAAAAACTGTTTTTT; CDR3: CASSGDGQGSNEKLFF
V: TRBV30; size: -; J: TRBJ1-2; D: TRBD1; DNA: TGTGCCTGGAGTTTTCGGACAGGGGGGAACTATGGCTACACCTTC; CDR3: CAWSFRTGGNYGYTF
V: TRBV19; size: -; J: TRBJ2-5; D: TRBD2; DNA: TGTGCCAGTAGTATAGAGGGAGGGGTAGAGACCCAGTACTTC; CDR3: CASSIEGGVETQYF
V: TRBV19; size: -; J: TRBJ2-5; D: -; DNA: TGTGCCAGTACAGTTGGCGGGGCCCCAGGGACCCAGTACTTC; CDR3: CASTVGGAPGTQYF
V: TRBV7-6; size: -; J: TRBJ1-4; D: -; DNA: TGTGCCAGCAGCTCCATGACCCAGTCTTGGGTAACTAATGAAAAACTGTTTTTT; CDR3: CASSSMTQSWVTNEKLFF
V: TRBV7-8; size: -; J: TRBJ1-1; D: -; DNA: TGTGCCAGCAGCTACGACGGGGCGCCGACCACTGAAGCTTTCTTT; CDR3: CASSYDGAPTTEAFF
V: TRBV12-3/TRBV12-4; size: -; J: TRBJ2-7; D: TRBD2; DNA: TGTGCCAGCAGTTTAGCGCCTAGCGGGAGAGCCTACGAGCAGTACTTC; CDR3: CASSLAPSGRAYEQYF
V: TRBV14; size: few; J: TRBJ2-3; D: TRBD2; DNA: TGTGCCAGCAGCCAAGTGCCAGCGGGAGCTTTGGATACGCAGTATTTT; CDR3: CASSQVPAGALDTQYF
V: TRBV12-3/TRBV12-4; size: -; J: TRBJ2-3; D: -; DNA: TGTGCCAGCACCCTCGGGCTAAGCACAGATACGCAGTATTTT; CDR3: CASTLGLSTDTQYF
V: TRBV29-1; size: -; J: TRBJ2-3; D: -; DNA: TGCAGCGCCAAATTTAGCGGCAGCACAGATACGCAGTATTTT; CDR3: CSAKFSGSTDTQYF
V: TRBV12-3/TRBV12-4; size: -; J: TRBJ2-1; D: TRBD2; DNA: TGTGCCAGCAACCCAGCGGGAGCCTCATCCTACAATGAGCAGTTCTTC; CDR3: CASNPAGASSYNEQFF
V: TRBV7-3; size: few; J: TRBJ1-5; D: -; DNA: TGTGCCAGCAGCTTAGACGGACGTCAGCCCCAGCATTTT; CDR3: CASSLDGRQPQHF
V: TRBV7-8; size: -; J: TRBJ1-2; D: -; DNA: TGTGCCAGCAGCTTAGAAACAGCCACGGTCTATGACTACACCTTC; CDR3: CASSLETATVYDYTF
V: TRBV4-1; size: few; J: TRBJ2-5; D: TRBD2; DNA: TGCGCCAGCAGCCAAGGTCTAGGGACTAGCTTTGGAGAGACCCAGTACTTC; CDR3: CASSQGLGTSFGETQYF
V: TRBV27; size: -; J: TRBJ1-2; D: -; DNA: TGTGCCAGCAGTTTCCTGGGTTTACGGGCTAACTATGGCTACACCTTC; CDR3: CASSFLGLRANYGYTF
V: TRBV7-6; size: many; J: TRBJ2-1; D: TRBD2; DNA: TGTGCCAGCAGCTTAGGACTAGCTGGCAATGAGCAGTTCTTC; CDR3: CASSLGLAGNEQFF
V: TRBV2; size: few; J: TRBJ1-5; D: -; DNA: TGTGCCAGCAGTGTTTCTGGACAACTTGATCAGCCCCAGCATTTT; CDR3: CASSVSGQLDQPQHF
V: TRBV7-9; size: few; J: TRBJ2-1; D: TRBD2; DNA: TGTGCCAGCATCCCCAGCGGGAGGGCCTTCTATGAGCAGTTCTTC; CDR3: CASIPSGRAFYEQFF
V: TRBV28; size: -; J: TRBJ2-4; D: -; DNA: TGTGCCACCGGTGGGGCCGGACAACTAGCCAAAAACATTCAGTACTTC; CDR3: CATGGAGQLAKNIQYF
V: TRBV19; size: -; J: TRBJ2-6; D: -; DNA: TGTGCCAGCAATTTTCCTGGGGCCAACGTCCTGACTTTC; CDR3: CASNFPGANVLTF